Each of the 9 T cell receptor beta chains below was sequenced from the same sample in a study of CD8+ T cells in alopecia areata. The authors extracted RNA and reverse transcribed it into cDNA as the sequencing template. Assay: immunoSEQ multiplex PCR; the TCRdb copy retains only in-frame clones and omits some. The sample lists about 140,000 clones, about 85% seen once, with about 12% in the top ten. Treatment described: oral pan-JAK inhibitor, 5-10 mg twice daily. The starting material was CD8+ T cells sorted from blood, obtained at week 4, from a patient treated with tofacitinib. All receptors come from a human donor with alopecia areata.

The rearrangement links TRBV27 to TRBJ2-7; 7 positions match TRBD1. The V gene's germline CDR1 is MNHEY and CDR2 SMNVEV (reference sequence). The CDR3 loop spans 15 amino acids. Germline trimming cut 3 bases from V and 3 bases from J; bases unmatched to any gene: 8. The CDR3 sequence: CASSLGQLSFYEQYF. DNA for the CDR3: TGTGCCAGCAGTTTGGGACAGCTGAGTTTCTACGAGCAGTACTTC.

Notes on this clone: Other DNA sequences from this sample encode an identical CDR3 as well. The chain employs TRBV9 and TRBJ2-5, with D unclear. Germline V gene lookup returns CDR1 SGDLS and CDR2 YYNGEE. This CDR3 spans 13 amino acids. V lost 2 bases, J lost 3 bases, and 8 bases lay in between. The CDR3 nucleotides are TGTGCCAGCAGCGTCGCTGGGGAAGAGACCCAGTACTTC. It translates to CASSVAGEETQYF.

The chain employs TRBV29-1 and TRBJ1-1, with a weak D call TRBD1 (5 bases). The CDR3 is 15 residues long. V lost 0 bases to trimming and J lost 0 bases, with 11 bases between them. Germline V gene sequence: CDR1 SQVTM, CDR2 ANQGSEA. CDR3 coding DNA: TGCAGCGTTGAAGACCACAGGCGGCTGAACACTGAAGCTTTCTTT. It encodes CSVEDHRRLNTEAFF.

This chain connects TRBV7-9 to TRBJ2-5, with 9 bases identical to TRBD1. There are 15 residues in the CDR3. CDR1 and CDR2 from the germline V gene are SEHNR and FQNEAQ (reference sequence). With 1 base clipped from V and 3 bases from J, the junction kept 3 bases outside the gene matches. CDR3 DNA sequence: TGTGCCAGCAGCTTAGGGACAGGGGAGGAAGAGACCCAGTACTTC. Translating it yields CASSLGTGEEETQYF.

The chain carries TRBV30 and TRBJ2-7; the D is unclear. The CDR3 has 13 amino acids. The V and J ends lost 0 bases and 2 bases respectively, with 8 bases between them. In germline, CDR1 is GTSNPN, CDR2 SVGIG (reference sequence). The CDR3 DNA reads TGTGCCTGGAGTGTACGAGGCACCTACGAGCAGTACTTC. Translation: CAWSVRGTYEQYF.

The rearrangement uses TRBV5-6 and TRBJ2-7; 8 bases line up with TRBD2. This CDR3 contains 15 residues. J lost 4 bases, V lost 3 bases, and 9 bases had no gene match. Germline assignment: CDR1 SGHDT and CDR2 YYEEEE. The CDR3 DNA follows: TGTGCCAGCAGCTCTTGGACTAGCTTTAGGTACGAGCAGTACTTC. It specifies CASSSWTSFRYEQYF.

The chain is built from TRBV7-9 and TRBJ2-7; D remains unclear. Trimming removed 6 bases at V and 3 bases at J, with 12 bases between. CDR1 is SEHNR, CDR2 FQNEAQ, per germline (reference sequence). The CDR3 sequence is 13 residues long. CDR3 residues: CASSDRADYEQYF. The CDR3 DNA reads as TGTGCCAGCAGTGACCGGGCAGACTACGAGCAGTACTTC.

This chain uses TRBV10-3 with TRBJ2-1; TRBD1 aligns across 9 bases. With 1 base clipped from V and 3 bases from J, the junction kept 1 base outside the gene matches. The CDR3 covers 15 residues. CDR1 and CDR2 (germline): ENHRY, SYGVKD. The CDR3 loop is CAISEWTGVYNEQFF. CDR3 nucleotides: TGTGCCATCAGTGAGTGGACAGGGGTCTACAATGAGCAGTTCTTC.

The V gene is TRBV7-9, the J gene TRBJ1-2; 9 positions match TRBD1. The germline gives CDR1 SEHNR, CDR2 FQNEAQ (reference sequence). The length of the CDR3 is 15 residues. The trim removed 5 bases at V and 3 bases at J, leaving 7 bases unmatched. CDR3: CASSPWDRDDYGYTF. The CDR3 DNA follows: TGTGCCAGCAGCCCCTGGGACAGGGATGACTATGGCTACACCTTC.